A single sample is the source of the 25 T cell receptor beta chains below, sequenced in a study of cytomegalovirus exposure and HLA in healthy donors. Researchers ran the PCR with 60 Vbeta and 13 Jbeta primers. Assay: immunoSEQ multiplex PCR; the TCRdb copy retains only in-frame clones and omits some. This specimen shows about 54,000 clones; the ten leading clones hold 6.5% to 8%. The sample was PBMCs. The receptors were sampled from a woman aged 40 to 50 in good health and CMV-seronegative.

The chain joins TRBV4-2 to TRBJ2-7, with D possibly being TRBD2 (7 bases). Germline CDR1 and CDR2: LGHNA and YNFKEQ. V lost 3 bases to trimming and J lost 6 bases, with 18 bases between them. This CDR3 has 15 amino acids. The CDR3 spells CASSQEVRGLGEQYF. The CDR3, as DNA: TGTGCCAGCAGCCAGGAGGTGCGGGGGCTCGGCGAGCAGTACTTC.

CDR3 protein: CASSLVAGLEYEQYF. In nucleotides, the CDR3 is TGCGCCAGCAGCTTGGTGGCGGGACTAGAATACGAGCAGTACTTC. The chain carries TRBV5-1 and TRBJ2-7, with 8 bases lining up with TRBD2. The CDR3 covers 15 residues. The V gene end was trimmed by 0 bases and the J gene end by 4 bases; junction bases not matched to a gene: 6. Germline V gene sequence: CDR1 SGHRS, CDR2 YFSETQ. Variable domain in full (rest from reference TRBV5-1 and TRBJ2-7): KAGVTQTPRYLIKTRGQQVTLSCSPISGHRSVSWYQQTPGQGLQFLFEYFSETQRNKGNFPGRFSGRQFSNSRSEMNVSTLELGDSALYLCASSLVAGLEYEQYFGPGTRLTVT.

In DNA, the CDR3 is TGTGCCAGCAGGGTAGCGGGAGGAGGCTACGAGCAGTACTTC. Protein: CASRVAGGGYEQYF. The chain employs TRBV13 and TRBJ2-7; TRBD2 aligns across 10 bases. The CDR3 extends over 14 amino acids. The V gene end was trimmed by 6 bases and the J gene end by 3 bases; junction bases not matched to a gene: 5. Germline CDR1 and CDR2: PRHDT and FYEKMQ (reference sequence).

The chain carries TRBV4-1 and TRBJ2-7; tentative D call: TRBD1 (5 bases). This CDR3 is built from 15 residues. CDR1 and CDR2 (germline): MGHRA, YSYEKL. Trimming stripped 0 bases from V and 5 bases from J, with 14 bases between. CDR3: CASSQDLTGSNEQYF. CDR3 bases: TGCGCCAGCAGCCAAGATCTCACAGGAAGCAACGAGCAGTACTTC.

J is TRBJ2-7 and V is TRBV6-5; TRBD2 aligns across 7 bases. The CDR3 totals 15 residues. V lost 7 bases and J lost 3; bases outside the gene matches: 12. Germline-derived CDR1 and CDR2 are MNHEY and SVGAGI. CDR3 DNA sequence: TGTGCCAGCAAATTAGGGGCTAGCGGCGTCTACGAGCAGTACTTC. It codes for CASKLGASGVYEQYF.

For the CDR3, the DNA is TGTGCCAGCAGCCGAGACAGGGCTCAAGAGACCCAGTACTTC. It encodes CASSRDRAQETQYF. The gene calls are TRBV7-2 and TRBJ2-5; 7 nucleotides match TRBD1. CDR3 size: 14 residues. J gave up 2 bases and V 5 bases, and 5 bases lay outside the gene matches. Germline CDR1 is SGHTA and CDR2 is FQGNSA.

The chain joins TRBV5-1 to TRBJ1-4, with D possibly matching TRBD1 (5 bases). Germline V gene lookup returns CDR1 SGHRS and CDR2 YFSETQ. V was clipped by 4 bases and J by 4 bases, with 17 bases between them. The CDR3 spans 16 residues. The DNA for the CDR3 is TGCGCCAGCAGCCCAGCCGGGAGGGGTAATAATGAAAAACTGTTTTTT. Translated, it gives CASSPAGRGNNEKLFF.

The J gene is TRBJ1-1, the V gene TRBV2; D is perhaps TRBD1 (6 bases). V lost 6 bases, J lost 1 base, and 9 bases lay in between. CDR1 and CDR2 from the germline V gene are SNHLY and FYNNEI. CDR3 length: 13 residues. The CDR3 DNA sequence: TGTGCCAGCAGGTTGGGACAGAACACTGAAGCTTTCTTT. Translation gives CASRLGQNTEAFF. Variable domain in full (rest from reference TRBV2 and TRBJ1-1): EPEVTQTPSHQVTQMGQEVILRCVPISNHLYFYWYRQILGQKVEFLVSFYNNEISEKSEIFDDQFSVERPDGSNFTLKIRSTKLEDSAMYFCASRLGQNTEAFFGQGTRLTVV.

V is TRBV28 and J is TRBJ1-1, with 8 bases that match TRBD1. The CDR3 length is 13 residues. The ends lost 3 bases at V and 6 bases at J; junction bases unmatched: 3. CDR1 and CDR2 from the germline V gene are MDHEN and SYDVKM. This CDR3 reads CASSLDRDSEAFF. Written as DNA, the CDR3 is TGTGCCAGCAGTTTGGACAGGGACTCTGAAGCTTTCTTT. Filled out from reference TRBV28 and TRBJ1-1, the complete variable domain reads DVKVTQSSRYLVKRTGEKVFLECVQDMDHENMFWYRQDPGLGLRLIYFSYDVKMKEKGDIPEGYSVSREKKERFSLILESASTNQTSMYLCASSLDRDSEAFFGQGTRLTVV.

J is TRBJ2-3 and V is TRBV14; D perhaps matches TRBD2 (6 bases). Germline assignment: CDR1 SGHDN and CDR2 FVKESK. The CDR3 is made up of 14 amino acids. The V gene lost 5 bases and the J gene lost 9 bases, with 18 bases spanning the gap. CDR3 residues: CASSLVGGERTQYF. The DNA of the CDR3 is TGTGCCAGCAGCTTGGTTGGCGGGGAAAGGACGCAGTATTTT. Full variable domain (missing parts from reference TRBV14 and TRBJ2-3): EAGVTQFPSHSVIEKGQTVTLRCDPISGHDNLYWYRRVMGKEIKFLLHFVKESKQDESGMPNNRFLAERTGGTYSTLKVQPAELEDSGVYFCASSLVGGERTQYFGPGTRLTVL.

The chain is built from TRBV15 and TRBJ1-2, with 8 positions matching TRBD1. V lost 5 bases and J lost 4; bases outside the gene matches: 12. There are 16 residues in the CDR3. Per the germline V gene, CDR1 is LNHNV and CDR2 is YYDKDF (reference sequence). CDR3 sequence: CATSGGTGDTLYGYTF. CDR3 DNA sequence: TGTGCCACCAGCGGGGGGACAGGCGACACCCTCTATGGCTACACCTTC.

The chain uses TRBV10-3 and TRBJ2-2; TRBD1 aligns across 8 bases. V shed 2 bases and J 4 bases; nucleotides not matched to a gene: 3. CDR3 length: 15 amino acids. The V gene's germline CDR1 is ENHRY and CDR2 SYGVKD. The CDR3 DNA reads as TGTGCCATCAGTGAGACCGACAGGGGCACCGGGGAGCTGTTTTTT. Encoded protein: CAISETDRGTGELFF.

The genes are TRBV29-1 and TRBJ2-7; TRBD1 matches at 8 bases. Germline V gene sequence: CDR1 SQVTM, CDR2 ANQGSEA. Trimming cost V 5 bases and J 4 bases; bases outside gene matches: 7. The CDR3 has 13 residues. As DNA, the CDR3 is TGCAGCGTTCCCGGACAGGGTATTTACGAGCAGTACTTC. This encodes CSVPGQGIYEQYF.

The chain joins TRBV14 to TRBJ2-7, with 14 bases that match TRBD2. This CDR3 region has 17 residues. Germline V gene lookup returns CDR1 SGHDN and CDR2 FVKESK. V lost 4 bases and J lost 2; bases outside the gene matches: 7. Here the CDR3 DNA reads TGTGCCAGCAGCCCTCTCGGACTAGCGGGAGGAGCCTACGAGCAGTACTTC. Translation: CASSPLGLAGGAYEQYF.

The CDR3 nucleotides are TGCGCCAGCAGCTTGGCCGGGGGTGCAACTAATGAAAAACTGTTTTTT. Protein product: CASSLAGGATNEKLFF. This chain links TRBV5-1 with TRBJ1-4, with TRBD1 as a possible D gene (5 bases). Germline CDR1 SGHRS, CDR2 YFSETQ. The CDR3 contains 16 residues. V gave up 0 bases and J gave up 0 bases, with 9 bases separating them.

The V gene is TRBV25-1, the J gene TRBJ2-7, with 7 bases lining up with TRBD1. CDR3 length equals 14 residues. V lost 5 bases and J lost 4; bases outside the gene matches: 8. Germline lookup yields CDR1 MGHDK and CDR2 SYGVNS. DNA for the CDR3: TGTGCCAGCAGTTTATCCGGGACAGTATACGAGCAGTACTTC. This codes for CASSLSGTVYEQYF.

The V call is TRBV30, the J call TRBJ2-7; possible D gene TRBD2, 7 bases. V gave up 0 bases and J gave up 5 bases, with 20 bases separating them. The CDR3 sequence is 16 residues long. Germline assignment: CDR1 GTSNPN and CDR2 SVGIG (reference sequence). CDR3 residues: CAWSVNVLGGQDEQYF. In DNA, the CDR3 is TGTGCCTGGAGTGTAAATGTTTTGGGGGGGCAGGACGAGCAGTACTTC.

The chain is built from TRBV7-3 and TRBJ2-7; a possible D gene is TRBD1 (5 bases). The CDR3 has 13 amino acids. V was cut by 3 bases and J by 2 bases, with 8 bases left in between. Germline CDR1 SGHTA, CDR2 FQGTGA. CDR3 sequence: CASSLTAAYEQYF. As DNA, the CDR3 is TGTGCCAGCAGCTTGACAGCAGCCTACGAGCAGTACTTC.

The chain is built from TRBV19 and TRBJ2-5; 11 bases match TRBD2. CDR1 is LNHDA, CDR2 SQIVND, per germline (reference sequence). The CDR3 has 17 residues. The junction had 10 bases not matched to a gene; V was cut back by 3 bases and J by 4 bases. The CDR3 region is CASSMPQGTSGPETQYF. The CDR3 DNA follows: TGTGCCAGTAGTATGCCACAGGGGACTAGCGGTCCAGAGACCCAGTACTTC.

V gene TRBV7-8 combines with J gene TRBJ1-1; D not certain. This CDR3 has 14 amino acids. V lost 5 bases and J lost 7, with 17 bases in between. The germline gives CDR1 SGHVS, CDR2 FQNEAQ. CDR3 sequence (DNA): TGTGCCAGCAGCCCTATCCAAGTCCATTATGAAGCTTTCTTT. Amino acid sequence: CASSPIQVHYEAFF.

The gene calls are TRBV10-3 and TRBJ2-7; 8 bases line up with TRBD2. Germline V lookup: CDR1 ENHRY, CDR2 SYGVKD. The J segment lost 2 bases and the V segment lost 8 bases, leaving 11 bases of the junction unmatched. The length of the CDR3 is 15 residues. The CDR3: CAILASGPSTYEQYF. The CDR3 DNA reads TGTGCCATCCTGGCTAGCGGGCCGTCTACCTACGAGCAGTACTTC.

The chain has TRBV19 and TRBJ1-5; TRBD1 matches at 8 bases. The CDR3 contains 14 residues. Per the germline V gene, CDR1 is LNHDA and CDR2 is SQIVND (reference sequence). V was clipped by 3 bases and J by 7 bases; unmatched bases: 5. The CDR3 DNA is TGTGCCAGTAGTATTGCAGGGGGCTGGCAGCCCCAGCATTTT. The encoded protein is CASSIAGGWQPQHF.

The rearrangement uses TRBV2 and TRBJ2-7; D is ambiguous. Per the germline V gene, CDR1 is SNHLY and CDR2 is FYNNEI. Trimming removed 11 bases at V and 6 bases at J, with 23 bases between. This CDR3 spans 14 amino acids. CDR3 DNA sequence: TGTGCCGGAACTTCTAATACAGTTAACCCCGAGCAGTACTTC. Amino acids: CAGTSNTVNPEQYF.

The chain combines TRBV7-9 with TRBJ1-1; D call uncertain. Germline values: CDR1 SEHNR, CDR2 FQNEAQ (reference sequence). This CDR3 is 13 amino acids long. V was cut by 3 bases and J by 1 base, with 6 bases left in between. As DNA, the CDR3 is TGTGCCAGCAGCTTCCCCGGGAACACTGAAGCTTTCTTT. It is translated as CASSFPGNTEAFF.

The genes are TRBV29-1 and TRBJ1-1; D remains unclear. Germline CDR1 is SQVTM and CDR2 is ANQGSEA. This CDR3 contains 14 residues. V was clipped by 2 bases and J by 6 bases, with 16 bases between them. CDR3 protein: CSVESGSLYPEAFF. The DNA for the CDR3 is TGCAGCGTTGAATCGGGATCTCTTTACCCTGAAGCTTTCTTT.